This T cell receptor beta chain was profiled in a study of blood T cells in healthy people across ages. The CDR3 spans 13 residues. Germline V gene data show CDR1 as MRHNA and CDR2 as SNTAGT. Trimming shortened V by 7 bases and J by 8 bases, and 15 bases separated the two germline ends. The second PCR ran roughly 6 to 12 cycles with a sample-barcoded 5' primer and J-beta primers. TCRdb re-derived calls from the 5' RACE reads in MiXCR, one entry per CDR3 protein. The sample includes around 820,000 distinct CDR3 sequences, 25% of them seen just once. Study outcomes and limitations: Naive and antigen-experienced cells could not be conclusively compared, given unsorted PBMCs.

Remarks on this clonotype: Its antigen is currently unknown.

These data also featured in a second study, about T cells of mothers and their children. That source reports: Nine systemically healthy Caucasian donors: three mothers, six children.

This chain uses TRBV6-4 with TRBJ2-1; D is undetermined. This clonotype was obtained from a boy between 10 and 17 years old in good health. The sample consisted of blood. DNA for the CDR3: TGTGCCAGCACCCTCCTACTTGAGGATGAGCAGTTCTTC. It translates to CASTLLLEDEQFF.